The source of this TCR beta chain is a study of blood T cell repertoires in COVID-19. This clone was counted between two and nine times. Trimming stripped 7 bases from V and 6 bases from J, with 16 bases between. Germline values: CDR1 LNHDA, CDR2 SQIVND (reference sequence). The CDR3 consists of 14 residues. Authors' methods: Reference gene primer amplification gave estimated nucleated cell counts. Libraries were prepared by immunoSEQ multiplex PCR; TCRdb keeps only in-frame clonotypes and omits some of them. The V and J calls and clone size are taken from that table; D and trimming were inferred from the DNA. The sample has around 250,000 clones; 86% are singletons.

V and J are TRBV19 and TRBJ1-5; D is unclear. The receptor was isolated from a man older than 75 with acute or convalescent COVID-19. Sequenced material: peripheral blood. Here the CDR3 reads CASTSEPERQPQHF. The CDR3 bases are TGTGCCAGTACGTCGGAACCTGAGCGTCAGCCCCAGCATTTT.